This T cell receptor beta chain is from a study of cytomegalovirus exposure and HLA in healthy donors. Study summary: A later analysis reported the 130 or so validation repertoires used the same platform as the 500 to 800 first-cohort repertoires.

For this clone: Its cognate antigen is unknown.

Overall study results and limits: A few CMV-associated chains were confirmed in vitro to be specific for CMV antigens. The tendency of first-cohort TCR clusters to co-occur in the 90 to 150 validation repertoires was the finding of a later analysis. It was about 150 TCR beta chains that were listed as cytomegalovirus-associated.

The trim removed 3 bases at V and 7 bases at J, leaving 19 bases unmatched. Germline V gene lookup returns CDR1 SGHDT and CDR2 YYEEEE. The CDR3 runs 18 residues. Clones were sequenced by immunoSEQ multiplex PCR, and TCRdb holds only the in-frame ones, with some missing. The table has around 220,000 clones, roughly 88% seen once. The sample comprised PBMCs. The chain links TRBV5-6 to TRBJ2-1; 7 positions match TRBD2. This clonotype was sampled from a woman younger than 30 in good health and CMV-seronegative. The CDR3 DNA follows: TGTGCCAGCAGCTCCCCTTTGGCTAGCGGCAAACAACCTAATGAGCAGTTCTTC. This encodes CASSSPLASGKQPNEQFF.